Each of the 29 T cell receptor beta chains below was sequenced from the same sample in a study of control samples from healthy donors and cancer patients. Sequenced by immunoSEQ multiplex PCR; TCRdb stores in-frame clones only, minus some. The data show about 100,000 clones, just under 95% seen once. Sequencing was done on a sample of blood. The source of these receptors is a human donor in good health. The donor label of this sample is uncertain.

The chain uses TRBV5-5 and TRBJ1-2; tentative D call: TRBD1 (5 bases). CDR3 length: 17 amino acids. Trimming removed 4 bases at V and 6 bases at J, with 25 bases between. Germline-derived CDR1 and CDR2 are SGHKS and YYEKEE (reference sequence). The DNA for the CDR3 is TGTGCCAGCAGCCAGGGTGGGCTTGACAGCCTAGACCATGGCTACACCTTC. It encodes CASSQGGLDSLDHGYTF.

The chain couples TRBV5-1 to TRBJ1-1; D is unresolved. V was trimmed by 0 bases and J by 1 base, leaving 7 bases between them. The CDR3 loop spans 14 amino acids. The V gene's germline CDR1 is SGHRS and CDR2 YFSETQ. Here the CDR3 reads CASSLVRPNTEAFF. DNA of the CDR3: TGCGCCAGCAGCTTGGTACGGCCGAACACTGAAGCTTTCTTT.

The chain links TRBV11-2 to TRBJ1-1, with D possibly matching TRBD1 (6 bases). CDR3 length equals 14 residues. Germline CDR1 reads SGHAT; CDR2 reads FQNNGV. Trimming stripped 3 bases from V and 10 bases from J, with 18 bases between. CDR3 region: CASSLGRYREVAFF. The CDR3 DNA is TGTGCCAGCAGCTTGGGTCGCTACAGGGAAGTAGCTTTCTTT.

V gene TRBV4-3 combines with J gene TRBJ1-2; D remains ambiguous. Trimming left V 0 bases short and J 7 bases short, with 18 bases between. There are 16 residues in the CDR3. Germline-derived CDR1 and CDR2 are LGHNA and YSLEER. In nucleotides, the CDR3 is TGCGCCAGCAGCCAAGAAAGGAGGGTCGGTCGAGGTGGCTACACCTTC. It yields the protein CASSQERRVGRGGYTF.

V and J are TRBV11-2 and TRBJ1-1; 9 bases are shared with TRBD1. The J segment lost 1 base and the V segment lost 0 bases, leaving 3 bases of the junction unmatched. Germline lookup yields CDR1 SGHAT and CDR2 FQNNGV. This CDR3 contains 16 residues. The CDR3 reads CASSLEGGQGNTEAFF. The CDR3 coding sequence is TGTGCCAGCAGCTTAGAGGGGGGACAGGGGAACACTGAAGCTTTCTTT.

The CDR3 nucleotides read TGTGCCAGTAGGATTTCTGGGACAGGGGGCAATCAGCCCCAGCATTTT. Its protein is CASRISGTGGNQPQHF. This chain joins TRBV19 and TRBJ1-5; TRBD1 matches at 10 bases. Looked up from germline, CDR1 is LNHDA and CDR2 is SQIVND (reference sequence). V lost 6 bases and J lost 2; bases outside the gene matches: 7. The CDR3 sequence is 16 residues long.

This chain uses TRBV30 with TRBJ1-5; 8 bases match TRBD1. Germline V gives CDR1 GTSNPN, CDR2 SVGIG (reference sequence). This CDR3 comprises 17 residues. V lost 3 bases and J lost 6; bases outside the gene matches: 16. CDR3 nucleotides: TGTGCCTGGAGCCAATACCCCACGGACAGGGTCGGTCAGCCCCAGCATTTT. This codes for CAWSQYPTDRVGQPQHF.

This chain links TRBV19 with TRBJ2-2; D perhaps matches TRBD2 (5 bases). There are 14 residues in the CDR3. V was trimmed by 7 bases and J by 2 bases, leaving 11 bases between them. The V gene's germline CDR1 is LNHDA and CDR2 SQIVND (reference sequence). CDR3 loop: CASILASNTGELFF. The CDR3 bases are TGTGCCAGTATCCTGGCTAGCAACACCGGGGAGCTGTTTTTT.

The J gene is TRBJ1-2, the V gene TRBV5-3; D is ambiguous. TRBV5-3 belongs to the ORF category, with a function that is uncertain. Trimming removed 7 bases from V and 9 bases from J, with 16 bases in between. The CDR3 is 12 residues long. This chain's CDR3 is CARPPAGECYTF. In DNA, the CDR3 is TGTGCCAGACCCCCCGCAGGTGAGTGCTACACCTTC.

The chain employs TRBV12-5 and TRBJ1-1, with 7 bases aligning to TRBD1. CDR3 length: 14 residues. The germline CDR1 and CDR2 sequences are LGHNT and FRNRAP. V shed 1 base and J 7 bases; nucleotides not matched to a gene: 6. The CDR3 spells CASGLGSRGHEAFF. The CDR3 DNA follows: TGTGCTAGTGGTTTGGGCTCGAGGGGGCATGAAGCTTTCTTT.

The chain has TRBV5-4 and TRBJ1-1; D not resolved. Trimming cost V 5 bases and J 0 bases, with 5 bases left between them. The length of the CDR3 is 12 residues. The germline gives CDR1 SGHNT, CDR2 YYREEE (reference sequence). The chain's CDR3 is CASRTVNTEAFF. The DNA for the CDR3 is TGTGCCAGCAGGACGGTGAACACTGAAGCTTTCTTT.

The genes are TRBV7-3 and TRBJ2-5, with D possibly TRBD2 on 6 matching bases. The CDR3 has 14 residues. Trimming shortened V by 2 bases and J by 6 bases, and 13 bases separated the two germline ends. Germline CDR1 SGHTA, CDR2 FQGTGA. The CDR3 nucleotides are TGTGCCAGCAGCTTATCCCGGGGGTTGAAGACCCAGTACTTC. Translation gives CASSLSRGLKTQYF.

V is TRBV5-1 and J is TRBJ1-1, with 8 bases aligning to TRBD1. Germline values: CDR1 SGHRS, CDR2 YFSETQ. The CDR3 consists of 15 residues. J lost 6 bases, V lost 1 base, and 8 bases had no gene match. CDR3 in amino acids: CASSLQPGQASEAFF. The CDR3 bases are TGCGCCAGCAGCTTGCAACCGGGACAGGCTTCTGAAGCTTTCTTT.

This chain links TRBV5-1 with TRBJ1-6; 9 bases fit TRBD1. The trim removed 6 bases at V and 8 bases at J, leaving 3 bases unmatched. Germline values: CDR1 SGHRS, CDR2 YFSETQ. This CDR3 is built from 13 residues. Written as DNA, the CDR3 is TGCGCCAGCACGGGACAGGGTGATTCACCCCTCCACTTT. The encoded protein is CASTGQGDSPLHF. Using reference TRBV5-1 and TRBJ1-6 for the parts outside the CDR3, the full variable domain is KAGVTQTPRYLIKTRGQQVTLSCSPISGHRSVSWYQQTPGQGLQFLFEYFSETQRNKGNFPGRFSGRQFSNSRSEMNVSTLELGDSALYLCASTGQGDSPLHFGNGTRLTVT.

The chain joins TRBV21-1 to TRBJ1-1; the table names TRBD1, a call not compared with the DNA. TRBV21-1 is tagged as a pseudogene. The CDR3 extends over 15 amino acids. The CDR3 loop is CASSKAGTTNTEAFF. The CDR3 DNA sequence: TGTGCCAGCAGCAAAGCGGGGACAACCAACACTGAAGCTTTCTTT.

The chain is built from TRBV5-1 and TRBJ1-1; D might be TRBD1 (6 bases). Per the germline V gene, CDR1 is SGHRS and CDR2 is YFSETQ. The germline V and J ends were trimmed by 2 bases and 3 bases, with 11 bases remaining between them. The CDR3 length is 14 residues. The DNA for the CDR3 is TGCGCCAGCAGCTTAAATCAGGGGCACACTGAAGCTTTCTTT. It specifies CASSLNQGHTEAFF.

The chain has TRBV19 and TRBJ1-6; perhaps TRBD1 as D (6 bases). V was cut by 5 bases and J by 8 bases, with 7 bases left in between. This CDR3 is built from 12 residues. CDR1 LNHDA and CDR2 SQIVND come from the germline V gene (reference sequence). Here the CDR3 DNA reads TGTGCCAGTAGTTACAGGGATTCACCCCTCCACTTT. Translated, it gives CASSYRDSPLHF.

This clone qualifies as medium-sized. V and J are TRBV28 and TRBJ1-5, with no clear D. CDR1 and CDR2 (germline): MDHEN, SYDVKM. The CDR3 is 14 residues long. V lost 6 bases and J 3 bases, leaving 12 bases between the germline ends. The CDR3 bases are TGTGCCAGCAGCGATGGAAGTAACAATCAGCCCCAGCATTTT. This translates into CASSDGSNNQPQHF.

The chain has TRBV6-5 and TRBJ1-6; the match to TRBD1 covers 7 bases. CDR3 length equals 14 residues. The junction had 7 bases not matched to a gene; V was cut back by 7 bases and J by 7 bases. Germline CDR1 reads MNHEY; CDR2 reads SVGAGI. The CDR3 nucleotides are TGTGCCAGCAACAGACAGGGAGGAAATTCACCCCTCCACTTT. Encoded protein: CASNRQGGNSPLHF.

This chain uses TRBV6-5 with TRBJ2-3; unclear D gene. V lost 8 bases and J 2 bases, leaving 5 bases between the germline ends. The CDR3 is made up of 11 amino acids. CDR1 is MNHEY and CDR2 is SVGAGI in the germline V gene. The chain's CDR3 is CASLYTDTQYF. The CDR3 nucleotides are TGTGCCAGCCTATACACAGATACGCAGTATTTT.

The chain's CDR3 is CASKGQLNMNTEAFF. The DNA for the CDR3 is TGTGCCAGCAAGGGTCAGCTTAACATGAACACTGAAGCTTTCTTT. The chain joins TRBV6-5 to TRBJ1-1, with no clear D. CDR3 length: 15 residues. Between the trimmed V and J ends, which lost 7 bases and 0 bases, there was a span of 15 bases. Germline V gene sequence: CDR1 MNHEY, CDR2 SVGAGI.

The chain is built from TRBV6-4 and TRBJ2-5; 14 bases are shared with TRBD2. The CDR3 spans 16 residues. The germline V gene encodes CDR1 MRHNA and CDR2 SNTAGT. V lost 0 bases, J lost 4 bases, and 1 base stayed unmatched. CDR3 amino acids: CASSDSTSGGAETQYF. The CDR3 DNA sequence: TGTGCCAGCAGTGACTCGACTAGCGGGGGGGCAGAGACCCAGTACTTC.

The table lists this clone with a count of one. This sequence joins TRBV9 and TRBJ1-6; D is undetermined. Trimming shortened V by 0 bases and J by 0 bases, and 10 bases separated the two germline ends. The germline gives CDR1 SGDLS, CDR2 YYNGEE. The CDR3 spans 17 residues. The CDR3 here is CASSVEVEHSYNSPLHF. Written as DNA, the CDR3 is TGTGCCAGCAGCGTAGAGGTGGAGCACTCCTATAATTCACCCCTCCACTTT.

The rearrangement uses TRBV5-4 and TRBJ2-1; no clear D gene. Germline CDR1 reads SGHNT; CDR2 reads YYREEE (reference sequence). The CDR3 is made up of 13 amino acids. Trimming left V 2 bases short and J 3 bases short, with 6 bases between. The CDR3 region is CASSFYSYNEQFF. The CDR3 DNA reads TGTGCCAGCAGCTTCTATAGCTACAATGAGCAGTTCTTC.

The chain combines TRBV18 with TRBJ1-1; no firm D call. V was cut by 2 bases and J by 0 bases, with 7 bases left in between. Germline CDR1 reads KGHSH; CDR2 reads LQKENI. There are 14 residues in the CDR3. CDR3 bases: TGTGCCAGCTCACCAGTAGAGATGAACACTGAAGCTTTCTTT. Translation: CASSPVEMNTEAFF.

This clone was counted only a few times. This sequence joins TRBV20-1 and TRBJ1-4; no definite D call. The CDR3 length is 13 residues. The germline V gene has CDR1 DFQATT and CDR2 SNEGSKA (reference sequence). Trimming shortened V by 3 bases and J by 4 bases, and 9 bases separated the two germline ends. Here the CDR3 reads CSASWGVNEKLFF. The CDR3 DNA sequence: TGCAGTGCTAGTTGGGGAGTTAATGAAAAACTGTTTTTT.

The gene calls are TRBV19 and TRBJ2-3; 7 nucleotides agree with TRBD1. This CDR3 region has 16 residues. Germline-derived CDR1 and CDR2 are LNHDA and SQIVND (reference sequence). After removal of 1 base from V and 6 bases from J, the junction contained 10 bases not matched to a gene. DNA for the CDR3: TGTGCCAGTAGTATAGGTCCGGGGACAGTATTGGATACGCAGTATTTT. Its protein is CASSIGPGTVLDTQYF.

As DNA, the CDR3 is TGTGCCAGCAGGACCGGGACGTCCTATGGCTACACCTTC. Amino acids: CASRTGTSYGYTF. The rearrangement links TRBV28 to TRBJ1-2, with a possible D match to TRBD1 (5 bases). Per the germline V gene, CDR1 is MDHEN and CDR2 is SYDVKM. The germline V and J ends were trimmed by 6 bases and 4 bases, with 12 bases remaining between them. The CDR3 has 13 amino acids.

This sequence joins TRBV25-1 and TRBJ2-2, with D possibly TRBD1 on 8 matching bases. The V gene lost 5 bases and the J gene lost 7 bases, with 17 bases spanning the gap. Germline lookup yields CDR1 MGHDK and CDR2 SYGVNS. This CDR3 has 15 amino acids. CDR3 DNA: TGTGCCAGCAGTTCCGACAGGGGAGGGAGCGGGGAGCTGTTTTTT. It specifies CASSSDRGGSGELFF.